A selection of T cell receptor beta chains follows, all from one sample in a study of blood T cell repertoires in COVID-19. The protocol was immunoSEQ multiplex PCR, while the TCRdb copy is restricted to in-frame clones and leaves out a portion. The table shows roughly 70,000 clones, with 85% to 90% occurring only once. The sequencing sample was made of peripheral blood. The origin of the receptors is a woman older than 75 with active COVID-19. The CDR3 runs from the conserved cysteine through the conserved F or W. The order of the fields is clone size, CDR3 length, J gene, V gene, D gene, CDR3 DNA, CDR3 protein. The D gene is left open where the match is weak. Part of the rows lack a size; the others show once, few, many or a class for expanded clones.

abundance: once
len: 15
j_gene: TRBJ1-1
v_gene: TRBV21-1
d_gene: .
CDR3nt: TGTGCCAGCAGCAAAGCGCTGAAGACAGGATCTGAAGCTTTCTTT
CDR3aa: CASSKALKTGSEAFF

abundance: .
len: 13
j_gene: TRBJ2-7
v_gene: TRBV5-6
d_gene: .
CDR3nt: TGTGCCAGCAGCGGGGCTGTCTCCTACGAGCAGTACTTC
CDR3aa: CASSGAVSYEQYF

abundance: .
len: 15
j_gene: TRBJ2-3
v_gene: TRBV10-3
d_gene: TRBD2
CDR3nt: TGTGCCATCAGTGAAACTAGCGGAGGCACAGATACGCAGTATTTT
CDR3aa: CAISETSGGTDTQYF

abundance: .
len: 11
j_gene: TRBJ2-7
v_gene: TRBV29-1
d_gene: .
CDR3nt: TGCAGCGTTGGCGCCCATTACGAGCAGTACTTC
CDR3aa: CSVGAHYEQYF

abundance: .
len: 14
j_gene: TRBJ2-7
v_gene: TRBV6-2/TRBV6-3
d_gene: TRBD2
CDR3nt: TGTGCCAGCAGCACCGGGGGGGCCGGTAGCGAGCAGTACTTC
CDR3aa: CASSTGGAGSEQYF

abundance: .
len: 13
j_gene: TRBJ1-1
v_gene: TRBV7-8
d_gene: .
CDR3nt: TGTGCCAGCAGCCGGGAGCCGAACACTGAAGCTTTCTTT
CDR3aa: CASSREPNTEAFF

abundance: .
len: 15
j_gene: TRBJ1-1
v_gene: TRBV28
d_gene: .
CDR3nt: TGTGCCAGCAGTGCTCTACTTGGGGCTCCGACTGAAGCTTTCTTT
CDR3aa: CASSALLGAPTEAFF

abundance: .
len: 13
j_gene: TRBJ1-2
v_gene: TRBV28
d_gene: .
CDR3nt: TGTGCCAGCAGTTTGTCGGGGAACTATGGCTACACCTTC
CDR3aa: CASSLSGNYGYTF

abundance: .
len: 13
j_gene: TRBJ2-2
v_gene: TRBV28
d_gene: .
CDR3nt: TGTGCCAGCAGGACAGCGAACACCGGGGAGCTGTTTTTT
CDR3aa: CASRTANTGELFF

abundance: .
len: 13
j_gene: TRBJ1-1
v_gene: TRBV7-6
d_gene: .
CDR3nt: TGTGCCAGCAGCTTAGACCCCAGGGGCTTAGCTTTCTTT
CDR3aa: CASSLDPRGLAFF